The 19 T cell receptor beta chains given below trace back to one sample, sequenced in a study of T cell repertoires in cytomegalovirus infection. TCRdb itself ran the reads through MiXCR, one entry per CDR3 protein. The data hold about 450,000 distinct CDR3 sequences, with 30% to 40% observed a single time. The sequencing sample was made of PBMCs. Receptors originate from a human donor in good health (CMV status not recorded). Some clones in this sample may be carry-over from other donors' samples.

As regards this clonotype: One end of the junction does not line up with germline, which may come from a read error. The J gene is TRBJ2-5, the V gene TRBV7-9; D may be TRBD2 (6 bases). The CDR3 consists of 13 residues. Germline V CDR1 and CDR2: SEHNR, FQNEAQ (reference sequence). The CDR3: CASSSSRGGTHYF. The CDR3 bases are TGTGCCAGCAGCTCGTCGCGTGGCGGGACCCATTACTTC.

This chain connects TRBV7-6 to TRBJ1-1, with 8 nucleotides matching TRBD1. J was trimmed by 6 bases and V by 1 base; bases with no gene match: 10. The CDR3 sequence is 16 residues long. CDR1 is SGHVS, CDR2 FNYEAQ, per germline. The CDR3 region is CASSLGPGGGSAEAFF. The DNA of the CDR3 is TGTGCCAGCAGCTTAGGTCCAGGGGGCGGATCGGCTGAAGCTTTCTTT.

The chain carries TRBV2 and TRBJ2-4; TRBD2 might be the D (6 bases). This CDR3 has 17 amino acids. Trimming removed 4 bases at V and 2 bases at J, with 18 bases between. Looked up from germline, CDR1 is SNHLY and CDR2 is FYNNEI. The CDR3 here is CASSAQPVRGTKNIQYF. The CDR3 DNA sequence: TGTGCCAGCAGTGCCCAACCGGTACGGGGGACCAAAAACATTCAGTACTTC.

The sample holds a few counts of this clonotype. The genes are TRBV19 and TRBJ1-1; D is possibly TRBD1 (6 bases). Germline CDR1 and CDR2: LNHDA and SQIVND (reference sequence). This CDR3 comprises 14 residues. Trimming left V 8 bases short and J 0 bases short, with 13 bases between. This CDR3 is CASGFRGLNTEAFF. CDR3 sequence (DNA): TGTGCCAGTGGGTTCCGGGGGCTGAACACTGAAGCTTTCTTT.

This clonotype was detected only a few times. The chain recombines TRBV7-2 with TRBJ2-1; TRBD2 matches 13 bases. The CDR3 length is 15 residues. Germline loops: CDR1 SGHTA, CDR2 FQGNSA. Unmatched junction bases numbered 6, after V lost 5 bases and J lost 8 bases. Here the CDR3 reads CASSLTSGGSYEQFF. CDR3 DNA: TGTGCCAGCAGCCTGACTAGCGGGGGGAGCTATGAGCAGTTCTTC.

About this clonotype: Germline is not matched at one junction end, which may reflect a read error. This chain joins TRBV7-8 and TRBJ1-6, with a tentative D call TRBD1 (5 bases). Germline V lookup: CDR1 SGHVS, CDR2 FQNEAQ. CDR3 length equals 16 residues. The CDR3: CASSSPLGGYNSPLPF. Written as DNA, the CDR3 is TGTGCCAGCAGCTCACCACTTGGGGGGTATAATTCACCCCTCCCCTTT.

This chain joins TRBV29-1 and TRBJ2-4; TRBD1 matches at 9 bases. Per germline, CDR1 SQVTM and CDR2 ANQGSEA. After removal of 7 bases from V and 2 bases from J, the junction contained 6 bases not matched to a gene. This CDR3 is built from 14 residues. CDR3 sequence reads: CSGRTGGSKNIQYF. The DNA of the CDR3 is TGCAGCGGCCGAACAGGGGGCTCCAAAAACATTCAGTACTTC.

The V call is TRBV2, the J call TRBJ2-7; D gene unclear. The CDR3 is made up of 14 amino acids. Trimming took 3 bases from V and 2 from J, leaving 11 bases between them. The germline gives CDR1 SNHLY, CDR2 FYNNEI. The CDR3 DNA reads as TGTGCCAGCAGTGATAATCTCACCCCCTACGAGCAGTACTTC. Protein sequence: CASSDNLTPYEQYF.

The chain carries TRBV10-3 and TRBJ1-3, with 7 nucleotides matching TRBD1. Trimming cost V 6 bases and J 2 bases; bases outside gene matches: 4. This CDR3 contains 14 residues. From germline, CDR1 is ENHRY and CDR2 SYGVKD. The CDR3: CAIRETGTGNTIYF. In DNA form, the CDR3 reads TGTGCCATCAGAGAGACAGGGACTGGAAACACCATATATTTT.

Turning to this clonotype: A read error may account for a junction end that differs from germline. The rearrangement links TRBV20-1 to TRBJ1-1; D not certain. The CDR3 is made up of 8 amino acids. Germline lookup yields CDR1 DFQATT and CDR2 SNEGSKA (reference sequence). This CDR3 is CSPAGATF. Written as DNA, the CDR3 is TGCAGTCCCGCCGGAGCCACATTT.

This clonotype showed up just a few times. The CDR3 nucleotides read TGCGCCAGCAGCCAAGATAGGTCTAATAATTCACCCCTCCACTTT. Protein sequence: CASSQDRSNNSPLHF. V and J are TRBV4-1 and TRBJ1-6; D call uncertain. Trimming removed 0 bases at V and 5 bases at J, with 8 bases between. Germline-derived CDR1 and CDR2 are MGHRA and YSYEKL. The CDR3 has 15 residues.

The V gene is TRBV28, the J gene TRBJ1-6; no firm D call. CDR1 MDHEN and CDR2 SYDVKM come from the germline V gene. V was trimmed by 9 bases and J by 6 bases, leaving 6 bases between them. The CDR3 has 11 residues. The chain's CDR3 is CASLGNSPLHF. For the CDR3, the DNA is TGTGCCAGTTTGGGTAATTCACCCCTCCACTTT.

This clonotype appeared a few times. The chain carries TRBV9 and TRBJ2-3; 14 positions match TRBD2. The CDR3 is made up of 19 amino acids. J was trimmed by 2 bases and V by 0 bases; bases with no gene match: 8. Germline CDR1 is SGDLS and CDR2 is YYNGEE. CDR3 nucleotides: TGTGCCAGCAGCGTAGAGACTAGCGGGGGGGCGTACAACACAGATACGCAGTATTTT. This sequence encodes CASSVETSGGAYNTDTQYF.

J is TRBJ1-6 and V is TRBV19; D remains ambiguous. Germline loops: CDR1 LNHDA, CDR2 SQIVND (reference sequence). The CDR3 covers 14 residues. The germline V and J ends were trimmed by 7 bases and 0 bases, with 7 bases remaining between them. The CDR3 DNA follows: TGTGCCAGTACCCACAGCTCCTATAATTCACCCCTCCACTTT. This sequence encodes CASTHSSYNSPLHF.

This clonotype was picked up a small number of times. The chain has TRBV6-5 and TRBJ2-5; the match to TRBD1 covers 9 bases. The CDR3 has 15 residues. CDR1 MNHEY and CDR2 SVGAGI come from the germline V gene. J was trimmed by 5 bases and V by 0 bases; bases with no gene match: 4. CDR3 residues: CASSYSLGQGETQYF. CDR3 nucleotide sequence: TGTGCCAGCAGTTACTCGCTTGGACAGGGGGAGACCCAGTACTTC.

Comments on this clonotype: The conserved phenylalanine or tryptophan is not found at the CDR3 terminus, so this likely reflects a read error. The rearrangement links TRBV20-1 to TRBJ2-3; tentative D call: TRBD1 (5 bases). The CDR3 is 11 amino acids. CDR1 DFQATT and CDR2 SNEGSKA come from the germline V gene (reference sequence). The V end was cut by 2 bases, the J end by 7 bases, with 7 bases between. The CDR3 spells CSARQGNTQYL. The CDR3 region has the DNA TGCAGTGCTAGACAGGGTAATACGCAGTATTTG.

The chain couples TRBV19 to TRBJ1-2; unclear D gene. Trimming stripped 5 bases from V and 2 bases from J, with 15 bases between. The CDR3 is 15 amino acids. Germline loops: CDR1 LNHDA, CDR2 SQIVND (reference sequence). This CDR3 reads CASSPLAEQNYGYTF. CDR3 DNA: TGTGCCAGTAGTCCCCTGGCAGAGCAAAACTATGGCTACACCTTC.

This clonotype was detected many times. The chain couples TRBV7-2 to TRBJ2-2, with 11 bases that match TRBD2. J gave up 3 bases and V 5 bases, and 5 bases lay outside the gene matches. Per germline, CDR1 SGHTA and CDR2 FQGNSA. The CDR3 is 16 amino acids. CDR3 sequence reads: CASSATSGVYTGELFF. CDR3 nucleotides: TGTGCCAGCAGCGCGACTAGCGGGGTGTACACCGGGGAGCTGTTTTTT.

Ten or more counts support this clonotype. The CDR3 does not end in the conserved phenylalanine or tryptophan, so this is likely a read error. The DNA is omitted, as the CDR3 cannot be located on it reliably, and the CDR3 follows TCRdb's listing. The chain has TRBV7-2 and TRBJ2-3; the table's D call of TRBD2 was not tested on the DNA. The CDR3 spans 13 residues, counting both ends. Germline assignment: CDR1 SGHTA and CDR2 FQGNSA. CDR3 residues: CASSFGGSGARRV.